This T cell receptor (beta chain) was profiled in a study of T cells in Graves' hyperthyroidism and ophthalmopathy. Germline V gene sequence: CDR1 LNHDA, CDR2 SQIVND (reference sequence). The CDR3 contains 15 residues. Trimming cost V 5 bases and J 2 bases; bases outside gene matches: 5. The sample holds a few counts of this clonotype. Authors of the study amplified TCR beta CDR3 regions from RNA transcripts. HTBI primers drove first-round RT-PCR of the TCR CDR3. TCRdb re-called the multiplex PCR reads through MiXCR, storing one row per CDR3 protein. Among hundreds of thousands of distinct CDR3 sequences listed, under 45% were seen once. Patients counted as stable if ophthalmopathy did not develop within 18 months. Exclusions: uncontrolled infection, other autoimmune disease, pregnancy, lactation. Using 9.5 to 10 ml of fresh peripheral blood, PBMCs were prepared.

This sequence originates from a woman aged 40 to 55 with Graves' hyperthyroidism. The chain joins TRBV19 to TRBJ1-4; 7 bases map to TRBD1. The sample consisted of blood. CDR3 bases: TGTGCCAGTAGTGCCCAGGGGGGCACTAATGAAAAACTGTTTTTT. This gives the protein CASSAQGGTNEKLFF.